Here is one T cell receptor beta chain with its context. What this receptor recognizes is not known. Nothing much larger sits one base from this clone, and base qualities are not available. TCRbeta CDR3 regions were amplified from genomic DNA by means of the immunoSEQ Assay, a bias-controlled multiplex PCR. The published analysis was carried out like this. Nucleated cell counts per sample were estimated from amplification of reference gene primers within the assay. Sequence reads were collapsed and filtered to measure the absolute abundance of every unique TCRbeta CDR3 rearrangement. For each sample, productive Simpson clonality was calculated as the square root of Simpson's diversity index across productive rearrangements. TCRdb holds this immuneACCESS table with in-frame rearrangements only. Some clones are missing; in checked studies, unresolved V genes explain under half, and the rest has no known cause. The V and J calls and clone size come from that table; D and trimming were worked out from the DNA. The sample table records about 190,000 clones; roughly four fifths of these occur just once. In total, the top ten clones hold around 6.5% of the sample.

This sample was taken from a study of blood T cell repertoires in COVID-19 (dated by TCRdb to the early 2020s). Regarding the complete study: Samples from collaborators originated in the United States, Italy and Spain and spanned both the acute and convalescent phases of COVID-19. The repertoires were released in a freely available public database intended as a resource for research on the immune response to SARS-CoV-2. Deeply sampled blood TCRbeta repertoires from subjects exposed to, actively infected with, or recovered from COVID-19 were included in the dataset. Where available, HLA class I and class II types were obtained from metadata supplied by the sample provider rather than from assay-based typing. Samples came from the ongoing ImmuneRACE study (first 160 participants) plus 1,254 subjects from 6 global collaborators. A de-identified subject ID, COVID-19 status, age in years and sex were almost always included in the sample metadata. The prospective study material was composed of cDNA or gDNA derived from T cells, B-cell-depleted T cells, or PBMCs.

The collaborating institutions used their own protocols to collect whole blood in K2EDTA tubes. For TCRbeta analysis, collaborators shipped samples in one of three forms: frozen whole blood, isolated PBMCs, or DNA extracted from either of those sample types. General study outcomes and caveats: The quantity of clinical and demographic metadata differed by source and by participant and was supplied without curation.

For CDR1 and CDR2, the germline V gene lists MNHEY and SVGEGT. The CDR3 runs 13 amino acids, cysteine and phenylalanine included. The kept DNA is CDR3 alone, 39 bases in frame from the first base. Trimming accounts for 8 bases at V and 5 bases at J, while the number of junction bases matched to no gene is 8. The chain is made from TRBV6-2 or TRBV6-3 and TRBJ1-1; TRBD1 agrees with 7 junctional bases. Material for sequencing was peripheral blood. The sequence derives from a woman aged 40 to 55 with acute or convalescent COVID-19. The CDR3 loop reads CASGSDRATEAFF. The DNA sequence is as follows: TGTGCCAGCGGTTCCGACAGGGCTACTGAAGCTTTCTTT.